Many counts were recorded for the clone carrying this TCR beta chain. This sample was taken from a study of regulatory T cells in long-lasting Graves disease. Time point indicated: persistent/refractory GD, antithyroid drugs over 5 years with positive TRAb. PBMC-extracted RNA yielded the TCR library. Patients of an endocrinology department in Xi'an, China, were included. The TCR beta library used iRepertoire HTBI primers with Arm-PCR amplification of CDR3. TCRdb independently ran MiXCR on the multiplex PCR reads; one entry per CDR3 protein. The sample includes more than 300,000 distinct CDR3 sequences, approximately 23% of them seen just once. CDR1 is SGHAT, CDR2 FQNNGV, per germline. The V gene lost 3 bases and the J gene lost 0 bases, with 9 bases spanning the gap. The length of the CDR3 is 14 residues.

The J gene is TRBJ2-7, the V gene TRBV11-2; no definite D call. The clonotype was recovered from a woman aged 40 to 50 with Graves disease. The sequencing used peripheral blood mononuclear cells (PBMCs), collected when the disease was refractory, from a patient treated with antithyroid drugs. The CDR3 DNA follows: TGTGCCAGCAGCTTCAGGCACGGCTCCTACGAGCAGTACTTC. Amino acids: CASSFRHGSYEQYF.